A single T cell receptor (beta chain) is shown here with its context. CDR3 length: 18 residues. The trim removed 5 bases at V and 4 bases at J, leaving 16 bases unmatched. Germline V CDR1 and CDR2: SEHNR, FQNEAQ (reference sequence). This sample stems from a study of blood T cell repertoires in COVID-19. Turning to the study itself: Samples of COVID-19 (acute and convalescent) were obtained from the United States, Italy and Spain. The cDNA or gDNA used as material had been derived from T cells, B-cell-depleted T cells, or PBMCs.

Original processing methods: Quantification of nucleated cells was approximated via reference gene primer amplification. Sequencing was performed with immunoSEQ multiplex PCR; in TCRdb, only in-frame clones are kept and a portion is missing. The D gene and trimming were derived from the DNA, and the V and J assignments and clone size from that table. The sample has fewer than 150,000 clones, approximately 84% seen once; the top ten hold less than 9.5%. The sequence came from a woman aged 40 to 50 with acute or convalescent COVID-19. V and J are TRBV7-9 and TRBJ2-3; 9 positions match TRBD2. The sample consisted of peripheral blood. The CDR3 nucleotides are TGTGCCAGCAGCCAGACTAGCGGAAGGCCATCCTGGGCAGATACGCAGTATTTT. It codes for CASSQTSGRPSWADTQYF.